These T cell receptor beta chains were read from a single sample in a study of CD8+ T cells in alopecia areata. Repertoires were generated with immunoSEQ multiplex PCR, while TCRdb's copy carries only in-frame clones and drops some. Here the sample spans fewer than 250,000 clones, around two fifths being singletons. The material sequenced was CD4+ T cells sorted from blood, taken at approximately week 36, from a patient treated with tofacitinib. The receptors stem from a human donor with alopecia areata. The CDR3 runs from the conserved cysteine through the conserved F or W. Each record gives: J gene, V gene, clone size, D gene, CDR3 DNA, CDR3 protein. D genes are given only for firm matches. Rows give clone size only sometimes, using once, few, many, or a class for an expanded clone.

TRBJ2-7	TRBV29-1	-	-	TGCAGCGTTGAAGTCCGCTACGAGCAGTACTTC	CSVEVRYEQYF
TRBJ2-3	TRBV2	-	TRBD2	TGTGCCAGCAGTGAACTGGCGGGAGCTTTAGATACGCAGTATTTT	CASSELAGALDTQYF
TRBJ1-1	TRBV27	-	-	TGTGCCAGCAGTGCTTCGTCGGGAGTCGGCACTGAAGCTTTCTTT	CASSASSGVGTEAFF
TRBJ1-3	TRBV28	-	TRBD1	TGTGCCAGCAGTCCTCAGCAGGGGGCCGGAAACACCATATATTTT	CASSPQQGAGNTIYF
TRBJ2-7	TRBV11-2	-	TRBD2	TGTGCCAGCAGCCTTAGATTCCTAGCGGGCGGCTACGAGCAGTACTTC	CASSLRFLAGGYEQYF
TRBJ2-1	TRBV28	few	TRBD2	TGTGCCAGCAGTTTACCGGGAGGGCCGCGCAATGAGCAGTTCTTC	CASSLPGGPRNEQFF
TRBJ2-2	TRBV6-5	-	-	TGTGCCAGCAGTTACGTTAGCACCGGGGAGCTGTTTTTT	CASSYVSTGELFF
TRBJ2-7	TRBV11-2	few	TRBD1	TGTGCCAGCAGCTTCCGGGACAGGGACGAGCAGTACTTC	CASSFRDRDEQYF
TRBJ1-3	TRBV6-6	few	-	TGTGCCAGCAGTTTGGGCCTAGAGGCATCTGGAAACACCATATATTTT	CASSLGLEASGNTIYF
TRBJ2-7	TRBV6-1	few	TRBD1	TGTGCCAGCAGTGACCCGACAGGGTCTCTCTTGGATGAGCAGTACTTC	CASSDPTGSLLDEQYF
TRBJ2-7	TRBV19	few	TRBD1	TGTGCCAGTAGCACAGGGGGCCGTTCCTACGAGCAGTACTTC	CASSTGGRSYEQYF
TRBJ2-1	TRBV19	few	TRBD2	TGTGCCAGTAGTCATGTAGCGGGAGGGCCTATGGTCGATGAGCAGTTCTTC	CASSHVAGGPMVDEQFF
TRBJ1-2	TRBV30	-	-	TGTGCCTGGAGCGCCGCGGGGCAGTCTGAAGGCTACACCTTC	CAWSAAGQSEGYTF
TRBJ1-1	TRBV7-9	-	-	TGTGCCAGCAGCTTAGAGGGTGGGGTCACTGAAGCTTTCTTT	CASSLEGGVTEAFF
TRBJ2-5	TRBV4-1	many	TRBD1	TGCGCCAGCAGCCCTGGGTCGACAGGGGCAGAGACCCAGTACTTC	CASSPGSTGAETQYF
TRBJ2-7	TRBV19	-	TRBD2	TGTGCCAGTAGTATCCTCCTATCCGGGACTAGCAGCTACGAGCAGTACTTC	CASSILLSGTSSYEQYF
TRBJ2-5	TRBV29-1	few	-	TGCAGCACGAGACAGGCGGACGAGACCCAGTACTTC	CSTRQADETQYF
TRBJ1-3	TRBV28	few	TRBD1	TGTGCCAGCAGACCTCAGGGGGCGCAGGGAAACACCATATATTTT	CASRPQGAQGNTIYF
TRBJ2-5	TRBV7-2	-	-	TGTGCCAGCAGCTTGGGTCCAGAAGAGACCCAGTACTTC	CASSLGPEETQYF
TRBJ2-5	TRBV15	-	-	TGTGCCACCAGCCGCGACAGAGCTCAAGAGACCCAGTACTTC	CATSRDRAQETQYF
TRBJ2-5	TRBV2	-	TRBD1	TGTGCCAGCAGTGGGGCGAGGACAGGGGGCTGGGAGACCCAGTACTTC	CASSGARTGGWETQYF
TRBJ1-1	TRBV19	few	-	TGTGCCAGTAGTATAGGAGTCACTGAAGCTTTCTTT	CASSIGVTEAFF
TRBJ2-3	TRBV10-3	few	-	TGTGCCATCAGTGACCCGATGGGGCCCGATACGCAGTATTTT	CAISDPMGPDTQYF
TRBJ2-7	TRBV5-6	-	-	TGTGCCAGCAGCTTCCGGGCCCGTTTGGGTGAGCAGTACTTC	CASSFRARLGEQYF
TRBJ2-4	TRBV9	few	-	TGTGCCAGCAGCGTAGAGGCGGGATTCTCCAAAAACATTCAGTACTTC	CASSVEAGFSKNIQYF
TRBJ2-3	TRBV29-1	few	TRBD2	TGCAGCGTTGAGGCTAGCGGGAGAGATACGCAGTATTTT	CSVEASGRDTQYF